The 16 T cell receptor beta chains reported below all come from one sample, sequenced in a study of monozygotic twins with inflammatory bowel disease. TCRdb re-called the 5' RACE reads and shows each CDR3 protein once, DNA omitted. In total, the table holds over 350,000 distinct CDR3 sequences. Sample: blood. The receptors come from a human donor with ulcerative colitis or Crohn's disease, or a healthy co-twin of an affected twin (not recorded which).

The rearrangement joins TRBV7-9 to TRBJ2-3; TCRdb gives TRBD2 as the D gene, but with no DNA this cannot be confirmed. Per the germline V gene, CDR1 is SEHNR and CDR2 is FQNEAQ (reference sequence). CDR3 length equals 17 residues. CDR3 protein: CASSSTLTSASTDTQYF.

The rearrangement uses TRBV7-2 and TRBJ2-7; with no DNA, the TCRdb D assignment of TRBD1 cannot be verified. The CDR3 contains 14 residues. In germline, CDR1 is SGHTA, CDR2 FQGNSA. The CDR3 loop reads CASSHSGGAYEQYF.

V is TRBV5-6 and J is TRBJ2-2; TCRdb indicates TRBD1, and absent DNA this call remains unverified. Germline assignment: CDR1 SGHDT and CDR2 YYEEEE. CDR3 size: 16 residues. The CDR3 here is CASSSTGSLSTGELFF.

CDR3 protein: CASSFYSNEQFF. The chain employs TRBV12-3 or TRBV12-4 and TRBJ2-1. CDR3 length: 12 residues.

The chain's CDR3 is CAWITDRNTEAFF. V is TRBV30 and J is TRBJ1-1. This CDR3 is 13 amino acids long. CDR1 GTSNPN and CDR2 SVGIG come from the germline V gene (reference sequence).

The genes are TRBV12-3 or TRBV12-4 and TRBJ2-7; lacking DNA, the TRBD1 call made by TCRdb goes unchecked. This CDR3 is 14 amino acids long. The CDR3 spells CASSSRDRAYEQYF.

The rearrangement links TRBV12-3 or TRBV12-4 to TRBJ2-5. The CDR3 contains 15 residues. The CDR3 spells CASRRGVRHQETQYF.

The CDR3 reads CASSQPGQELFSGANVLTF. V usage is TRBV6-1 and J usage is TRBJ2-6; absent DNA, TCRdb's TRBD1 call cannot be checked. Germline CDR1 reads MNHNS; CDR2 reads SASEGT. The CDR3 is made up of 19 amino acids.

The rearrangement joins TRBV11-2 to TRBJ2-1; there is no DNA to check the TCRdb D call of TRBD1. The germline CDR1 and CDR2 sequences are SGHAT and FQNNGV. The CDR3 consists of 16 residues. The CDR3 protein is CASSLVAGTGRNEQFF.

The CDR3 spells CASSLRAGGSSYNEQFF. This chain joins TRBV7-8 and TRBJ2-1; TCRdb's D gene call, TRBD1, goes unchecked for lack of DNA. This CDR3 contains 17 residues. Germline assignment: CDR1 SGHVS and CDR2 FQNEAQ.

The rearrangement uses TRBV5-1 and TRBJ2-5; TCRdb lists TRBD2, though no DNA is available to test this call. The CDR3 is 16 residues long. CDR1 and CDR2 (germline): SGHRS, YFSETQ. The CDR3 protein is CASSLERPSLPETQYF.

This chain links TRBV20-1 with TRBJ2-7; absent DNA, TCRdb's TRBD1 call cannot be checked. CDR1 DFQATT and CDR2 SNEGSKA come from the germline V gene (reference sequence). CDR3 size: 14 residues. CDR3 region: CSARKGQGAGEQYF.

This rearrangement joins TRBV12-3 or TRBV12-4 to TRBJ2-7. CDR3 size: 13 residues. CDR3 sequence reads: CASSVGGYYEQYF.

The rearrangement uses TRBV11-1 and TRBJ2-7; there is no DNA to check the TCRdb D call of TRBD1. The CDR3 contains 15 residues. CDR1 and CDR2 (germline): SGHAT, FQDESV (reference sequence). The CDR3: CASSLDRGAFHEQYF.

The chain couples TRBV11-2 to TRBJ2-3; the D call from TCRdb, TRBD1, cannot be confirmed without DNA. The germline CDR1 and CDR2 sequences are SGHAT and FQNNGV. The CDR3 extends over 15 amino acids. The CDR3: CASSLRRGQSDTQYF.

The genes are TRBV6-5 and TRBJ2-7; the TCRdb D gene call, TRBD1, has no DNA to confirm it. CDR1 is MNHEY and CDR2 is SVGAGI in the germline V gene. This CDR3 comprises 16 residues. CDR3: CASSYPPTGGSYEQYF.